The 20 T cell receptor beta chains below come from one sample, sequenced in a study of T cells in Graves' hyperthyroidism and ophthalmopathy. What was amplified from RNA transcripts were TCR beta CDR3 regions. The HTBI primer set drove a first-round RT-PCR of the TCR CDR3. One entry per CDR3 protein results from TCRdb running MiXCR on the multiplex PCR reads. The data hold about 640,000 distinct CDR3 sequences, with around 21% observed a single time. The sample was blood. Receptors were obtained from a man younger than 45 with Graves' ophthalmopathy.

Many counts were recorded for this clonotype. The CDR3 DNA reads TGTGCCAGCACCTCAACCCGAACTGGGGGATCTGGCACCGGGGAGCTGTTTTTT. Amino acid sequence: CASTSTRTGGSGTGELFF. The rearrangement joins TRBV7-9 to TRBJ2-2; D tentatively reads TRBD1 or TRBD2 (5 bases each). Germline-derived CDR1 and CDR2 are SEHNR and FQNEAQ (reference sequence). The ends were cut back, 7 bases at V and 4 bases at J, with 25 bases in the middle. The CDR3 loop spans 18 amino acids.

This clonotype was found many times. The V call is TRBV27, the J call TRBJ2-5; D is unresolved. Germline lookup yields CDR1 MNHEY and CDR2 SMNVEV (reference sequence). V was pared by 6 bases and J by 5 bases, with 13 bases between. This CDR3 spans 13 amino acids. The CDR3 loop is CASRSVLGETQYF. CDR3 DNA: TGTGCCAGCAGGAGCGTCCTTGGGGAGACCCAGTACTTC.

This clonotype was observed a handful of times. The rearrangement uses TRBV7-9 and TRBJ1-5, with D possibly being TRBD1 (5 bases). Germline-derived CDR1 and CDR2 are SEHNR and FQNEAQ (reference sequence). V was trimmed by 5 bases and J by 3 bases, leaving 11 bases between them. The CDR3 is 14 residues long. This CDR3 is CASSLDSYNQPQHF. CDR3 DNA: TGTGCCAGCAGCCTTGACAGCTACAATCAGCCCCAGCATTTT. Filled out from reference TRBV7-9 and TRBJ1-5, the complete variable domain reads DTGVSQNPRHKITKRGQNVTFRCDPISEHNRLYWYRQTLGQGPEFLTYFQNEAQLEKSRLLSDRFSAERPKGSFSTLEIQRTEQGDSAMYLCASSLDSYNQPQHFGDGTRLSIL.

This clonotype was seen a handful of times. V is TRBV11-2 and J is TRBJ2-6; D is ambiguous. The CDR3 loop spans 15 amino acids. Germline CDR1 SGHAT, CDR2 FQNNGV. V was pared by 5 bases and J by 1 base, with 9 bases between. CDR3 in amino acids: CASSPSISGANVLTF. CDR3 DNA sequence: TGTGCCAGCAGCCCGTCAATTTCTGGGGCCAACGTCCTGACTTTC.

V and J are TRBV20-1 and TRBJ1-6; unclear D gene. Germline V gene data show CDR1 as DFQATT and CDR2 as SNEGSKA (reference sequence). The CDR3 is 12 amino acids. Trimming took 1 base from V and 6 from J, leaving 4 bases between them. CDR3 nucleotide sequence: TGCAGTGCTAGAGGGGGTAATTCACCCCTCCACTTT. The encoded protein is CSARGGNSPLHF.

This clonotype was counted between two and nine times. V and J are TRBV9 and TRBJ1-2; tentative D call: TRBD1 (5 bases). Germline assignment: CDR1 SGDLS and CDR2 YYNGEE. This CDR3 region has 15 residues. With 5 bases removed from V and 4 bases from J, the gap between germline ends came to 18 bases. In DNA, the CDR3 is TGTGCCAGCAGTGGGGACGGTGGGATTGTCTATGGCTACACCTTC. It specifies CASSGDGGIVYGYTF. The full variable domain, completed using reference TRBV9 and TRBJ1-2, is DSGVTQTPKHLITATGQRVTLRCSPRSGDLSVYWYQQSLDQGLQFLIQYYNGEERAKGNILERFSAQQFPDLHSELNLSSLELGDSALYFCASSGDGGIVYGYTFGSGTRLTVV.

This clonotype was recorded only once. The chain is built from TRBV5-1 and TRBJ2-3; D gene ambiguous. Per the germline V gene, CDR1 is SGHRS and CDR2 is YFSETQ. CDR3 length: 15 amino acids. The V and J ends lost 2 bases and 0 bases respectively, with 10 bases between them. Here the CDR3 DNA reads TGCGCCAGCAGCTTAGCTTTAAGAAGCACAGATACGCAGTATTTT. Encoded protein: CASSLALRSTDTQYF.

In the case of this clonotype: One end of the junction fails to match germline, which may point to a read error. V gene TRBV4-1 combines with J gene TRBJ1-2; 7 bases are a match to TRBD1. CDR3 length: 16 amino acids. Germline CDR1 is MGHRA and CDR2 is YSYEKL. The CDR3 region is CASSQDKGRGNYGYTF. In DNA form, the CDR3 reads TGTGCCAGCAGCCAAGATAAAGGCAGGGGGAACTATGGCTACACCTTC.

This clonotype was detected ten times or more. The genes are TRBV11-2 and TRBJ2-2; possibly TRBD1 for D (5 bases). Germline CDR1 reads SGHAT; CDR2 reads FQNNGV. V gave up 4 bases and J gave up 5 bases, with 11 bases separating them. This CDR3 spans 14 amino acids. Here the CDR3 DNA reads TGTGCCAGCAGCTATGTCCAGGGAACCGGGGAGCTGTTTTTT. This gives the protein CASSYVQGTGELFF. Complete variable domain (other parts from reference TRBV11-2 and TRBJ2-2): EAGVAQSPRYKIIEKRQSVAFWCNPISGHATLYWYQQILGQGPKLLIQFQNNGVVDDSQLPKDRFSAERLKGVDSTLKIQPAKLEDSAVYLCASSYVQGTGELFFGEGSRLTVL.

This clonotype appeared a few times. The rearrangement links TRBV7-3 to TRBJ2-1; D gene uncertain. V dropped 0 bases and J dropped 2 bases, with 14 bases sitting between them. Germline V gene data show CDR1 as SGHTA and CDR2 as FQGTGA. The CDR3 covers 17 residues. The DNA of the CDR3 is TGTGCCAGCAGCTTAACAGGAGCGAAAGACACCTACAATGAGCAGTTCTTC. It specifies CASSLTGAKDTYNEQFF.

This clonotype was seen repeatedly, ten times or more. The CDR3, as DNA: TGTGCCAGCAGCGTACGCGGGTCTCCAGAGACCCAGTACTTC. Its protein is CASSVRGSPETQYF. The genes are TRBV9 and TRBJ2-5, with D possibly matching TRBD2 (5 bases). Per the germline V gene, CDR1 is SGDLS and CDR2 is YYNGEE. The CDR3 is 14 residues long. Trimming removed 1 base from V and 4 bases from J, with 11 bases in between.

This clonotype was seen a handful of times. V usage is TRBV6-1 and J usage is TRBJ1-6; no clear D gene. The germline V and J ends were trimmed by 2 bases and 7 bases, with 15 bases remaining between them. Germline loops: CDR1 MNHNS, CDR2 SASEGT. The CDR3 has 16 residues. The CDR3 loop reads CASSELKGSKNSPLHF. In DNA form, the CDR3 reads TGTGCCAGCAGTGAACTAAAGGGAAGTAAGAATTCACCCCTCCACTTT.

This clonotype was picked up a small number of times. The chain combines TRBV29-1 with TRBJ2-7, with D possibly matching TRBD1 (6 bases). Germline V CDR1 and CDR2: SQVTM, ANQGSEA. The CDR3 sequence is 14 residues long. V was trimmed by 2 bases and J by 6 bases, leaving 17 bases between them. The CDR3 DNA sequence: TGCAGCGTTGAAACGGGCAGGGGAAGGGTCGAGCAGTACTTC. It specifies CSVETGRGRVEQYF.

The chain links TRBV20-1 to TRBJ2-2; the D is unclear. Germline V gene data show CDR1 as DFQATT and CDR2 as SNEGSKA (reference sequence). This CDR3 region has 11 residues. The V gene lost 5 bases and the J gene lost 3 bases, with 4 bases spanning the gap. CDR3 loop: CSAYHTGELFF. The CDR3 DNA reads TGCAGTGCTTATCACACCGGGGAGCTGTTTTTT.

Only a few counts were recorded for this clonotype. The rearrangement joins TRBV30 to TRBJ1-1; D gene unclear. From germline, CDR1 is GTSNPN and CDR2 SVGIG (reference sequence). Between the trimmed V and J ends, which lost 3 bases and 11 bases, there was a span of 16 bases. The CDR3 length is 12 residues. The CDR3 DNA reads as TGTGCCTGGAGCTCAGGTCTTGGAGGCGCTTTCTTT. Amino acid sequence: CAWSSGLGGAFF.

This clonotype was seen just once. The V and J genes are TRBV11-2 and TRBJ2-5, with D possibly being TRBD2 (6 bases). The V and J ends lost 1 base and 2 bases respectively, with 14 bases between them. The length of the CDR3 is 16 residues. The germline V gene has CDR1 SGHAT and CDR2 FQNNGV. CDR3 in DNA: TGTGCCAGCAGCTTAGGTGTAGCGGACATACAAGAGACCCAGTACTTC. Amino acids: CASSLGVADIQETQYF.

Note on this clonotype: This clone may be a read error of a much larger clone one base away. This chain links TRBV28 with TRBJ2-4, with a weak D call TRBD2 (5 bases). Germline CDR1 and CDR2: MDHEN and SYDVKM. The V end lost 5 bases, the J end lost 8 bases, and 10 bases lay between the germline ends. This CDR3 is built from 12 residues. The CDR3 reads CASSPGKDIQYF. In nucleotides, the CDR3 is TGTGCCAGCAGTCCCGGGAAAGACATTCAGTACTTC. The full variable domain, rest sourced from reference TRBV28 and TRBJ2-4, is DVKVTQSSRYLVKRTGEKVFLECVQDMDHENMFWYRQDPGLGLRLIYFSYDVKMKEKGDIPEGYSVSREKKERFSLILESASTNQTSMYLCASSPGKDIQYFGAGTRLSVL.

This clonotype was recorded many times. This chain uses TRBV7-2 with TRBJ2-7; 8 nucleotides match TRBD1. Looked up from germline, CDR1 is SGHTA and CDR2 is FQGNSA. The CDR3 has 15 residues. The junction had 9 bases not matched to a gene; V was cut back by 1 base and J by 7 bases. The CDR3 protein is CASSLVRTGREEQYF. The CDR3, as DNA: TGTGCCAGCAGCTTAGTTCGGACAGGGCGAGAAGAGCAGTACTTC.

Many counts were recorded for this clonotype. The chain is built from TRBV30 and TRBJ1-5, with TRBD1 identical over 10 bases. The CDR3 loop spans 14 amino acids. Germline V lookup: CDR1 GTSNPN, CDR2 SVGIG (reference sequence). Trimming removed 0 bases from V and 6 bases from J; junction bases left unmatched: 2. The CDR3 region is CAWSVGTGVQPQHF. The CDR3, as DNA: TGTGCCTGGAGTGTAGGGACAGGGGTTCAGCCCCAGCATTTT.

This clonotype appeared a few times. The chain is built from TRBV20-1 and TRBJ2-7; D possibly corresponds to TRBD2 (5 bases). Per germline, CDR1 DFQATT and CDR2 SNEGSKA (reference sequence). Trimming left V 6 bases short and J 4 bases short, with 16 bases between. The CDR3 spans 13 residues. The CDR3 nucleotides are TGCAGTGCCGATTTGGGGAGCGGTTACGAGCAGTACTTC. As protein: CSADLGSGYEQYF.